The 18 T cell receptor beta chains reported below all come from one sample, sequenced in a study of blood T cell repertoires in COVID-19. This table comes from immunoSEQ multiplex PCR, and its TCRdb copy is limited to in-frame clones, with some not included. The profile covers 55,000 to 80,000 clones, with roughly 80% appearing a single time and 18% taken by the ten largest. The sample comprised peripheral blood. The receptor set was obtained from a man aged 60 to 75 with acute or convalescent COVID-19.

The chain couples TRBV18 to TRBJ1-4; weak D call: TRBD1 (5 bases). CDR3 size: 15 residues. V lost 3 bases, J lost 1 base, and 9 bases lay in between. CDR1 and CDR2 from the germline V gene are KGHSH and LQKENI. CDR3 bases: TGTGCCAGCTCACCTAAGGACATAACTAATGAAAAACTGTTTTTT. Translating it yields CASSPKDITNEKLFF.

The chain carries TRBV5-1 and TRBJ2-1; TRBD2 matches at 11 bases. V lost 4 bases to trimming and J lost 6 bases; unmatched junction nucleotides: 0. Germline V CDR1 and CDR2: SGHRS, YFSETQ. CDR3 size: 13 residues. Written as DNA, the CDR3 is TGCGCCAGCAGCACTAGCGGGAGCAATGAGCAGTTCTTC. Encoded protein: CASSTSGSNEQFF.

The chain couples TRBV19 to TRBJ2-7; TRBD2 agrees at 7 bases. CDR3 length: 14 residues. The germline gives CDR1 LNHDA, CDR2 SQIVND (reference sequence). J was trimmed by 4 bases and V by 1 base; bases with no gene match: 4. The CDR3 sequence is CASSIAGGLYEQYF. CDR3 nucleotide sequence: TGTGCCAGTAGTATAGCGGGAGGCTTATACGAGCAGTACTTC.

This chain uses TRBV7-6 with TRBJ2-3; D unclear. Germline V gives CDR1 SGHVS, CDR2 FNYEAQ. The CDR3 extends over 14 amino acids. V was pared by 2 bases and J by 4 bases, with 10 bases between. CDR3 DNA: TGTGCCAGCAGCTTAACTCGCCCCCCAGATACGCAGTATTTT. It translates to CASSLTRPPDTQYF.

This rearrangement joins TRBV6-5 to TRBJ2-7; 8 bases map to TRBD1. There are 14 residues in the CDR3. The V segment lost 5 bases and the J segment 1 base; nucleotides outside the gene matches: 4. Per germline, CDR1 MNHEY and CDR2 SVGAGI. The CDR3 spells CASSLRQGSYEQYF. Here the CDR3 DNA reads TGTGCCAGCAGTCTTCGACAGGGGTCCTACGAGCAGTACTTC.

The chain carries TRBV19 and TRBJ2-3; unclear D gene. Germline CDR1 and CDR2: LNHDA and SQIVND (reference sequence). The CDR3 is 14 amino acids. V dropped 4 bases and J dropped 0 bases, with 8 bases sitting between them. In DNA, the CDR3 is TGTGCCAGTAGTACAAGAGCGAGCACAGATACGCAGTATTTT. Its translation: CASSTRASTDTQYF.

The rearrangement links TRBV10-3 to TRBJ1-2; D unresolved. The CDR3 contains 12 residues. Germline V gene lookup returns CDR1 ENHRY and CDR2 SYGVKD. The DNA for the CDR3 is TGTGCTCTGCGGGCGGATTCCTATGGCTACACCTTC. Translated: CALRADSYGYTF.

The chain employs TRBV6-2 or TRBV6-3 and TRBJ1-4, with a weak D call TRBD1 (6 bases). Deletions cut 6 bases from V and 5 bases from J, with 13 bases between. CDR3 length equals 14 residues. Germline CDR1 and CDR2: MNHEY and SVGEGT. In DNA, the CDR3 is TGTGCCAGCAGCCTACAGGGAGGGAATGAAAAACTGTTTTTT. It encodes CASSLQGGNEKLFF.

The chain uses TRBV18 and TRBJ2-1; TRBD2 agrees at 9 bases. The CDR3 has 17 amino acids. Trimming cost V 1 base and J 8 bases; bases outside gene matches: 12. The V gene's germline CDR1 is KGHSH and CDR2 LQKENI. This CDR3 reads CASSPQRPGLAGDEQFF. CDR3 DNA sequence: TGTGCCAGCTCACCACAAAGACCGGGACTAGCTGGTGATGAGCAGTTCTTC.

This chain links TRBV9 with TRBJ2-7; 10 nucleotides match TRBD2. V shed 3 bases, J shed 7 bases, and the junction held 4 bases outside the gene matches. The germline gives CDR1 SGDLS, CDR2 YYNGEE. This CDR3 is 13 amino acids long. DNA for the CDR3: TGTGCCAGCAGCGCCAGACTAGCGGGTGAGCAGTACTTC. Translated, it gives CASSARLAGEQYF.

The CDR3 sequence is CAISEVFEGAEAKNIQYF. In DNA form, the CDR3 reads TGTGCCATCAGTGAGGTATTCGAGGGTGCTGAAGCCAAAAACATTCAGTACTTC. The genes are TRBV10-3 and TRBJ2-4; D perhaps matches TRBD2 (5 bases). Germline values: CDR1 ENHRY, CDR2 SYGVKD. The CDR3 loop spans 18 amino acids. Between the trimmed V and J ends, which lost 2 bases and 0 bases, there was a span of 17 bases.

This CDR3 is CASSWGGEGSGYTF. CDR3 nucleotides: TGTGCCAGCAGCTGGGGAGGGGAGGGATCTGGCTACACCTTC. The chain links TRBV5-4 to TRBJ1-2, with D perhaps matching TRBD1 (5 bases). From germline, CDR1 is SGHNT and CDR2 YYREEE (reference sequence). The CDR3 sequence is 14 residues long. The V end lost 3 bases, the J end lost 7 bases, and 16 bases lay between the germline ends. Full variable domain (outside the CDR3, taken from reference TRBV5-4 and TRBJ1-2): ETGVTQSPTHLIKTRGQQVTLRCSSQSGHNTVSWYQQALGQGPQFIFQYYREEENGRGNFPPRFSGLQFPNYSSELNVNALELDDSALYLCASSWGGEGSGYTFGSGTRLTVV.

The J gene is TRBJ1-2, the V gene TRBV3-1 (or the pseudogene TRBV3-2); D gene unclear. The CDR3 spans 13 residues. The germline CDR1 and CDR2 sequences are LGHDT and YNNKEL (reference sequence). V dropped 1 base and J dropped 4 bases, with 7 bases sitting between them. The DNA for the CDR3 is TGTGCCAGCAGCCAAGTGGGCAGCTATGGCTACACCTTC. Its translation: CASSQVGSYGYTF.

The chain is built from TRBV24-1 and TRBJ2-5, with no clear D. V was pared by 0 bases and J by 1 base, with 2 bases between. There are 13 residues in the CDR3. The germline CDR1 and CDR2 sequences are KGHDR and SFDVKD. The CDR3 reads CATSDLRQETQYF. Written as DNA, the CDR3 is TGTGCCACCAGTGATTTGCGCCAAGAGACCCAGTACTTC.

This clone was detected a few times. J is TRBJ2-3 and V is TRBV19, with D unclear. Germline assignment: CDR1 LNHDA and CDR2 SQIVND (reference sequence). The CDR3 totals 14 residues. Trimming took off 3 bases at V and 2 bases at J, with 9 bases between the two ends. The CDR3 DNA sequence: TGTGCCAGTAGTATCTTGGCAGACACAGATACGCAGTATTTT. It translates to CASSILADTDTQYF.

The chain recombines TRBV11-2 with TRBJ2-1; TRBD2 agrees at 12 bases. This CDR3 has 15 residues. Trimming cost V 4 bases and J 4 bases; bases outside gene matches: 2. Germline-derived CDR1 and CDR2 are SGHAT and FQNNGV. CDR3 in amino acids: CASSYGLAGYNEQFF. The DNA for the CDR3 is TGTGCCAGCAGCTATGGACTAGCGGGGTACAATGAGCAGTTCTTC.

CDR3 region: CASRESGGGSDQPQHF. The CDR3 region has the DNA TGTGCCAGCAGGGAGTCGGGGGGCGGTTCTGATCAGCCCCAGCATTTT. This rearrangement joins TRBV6-6 to TRBJ1-5; D may be TRBD1 (6 bases). Trimming removed 6 bases at V and 5 bases at J, with 20 bases between. The CDR3 contains 16 residues. Germline assignment: CDR1 MNHNY and CDR2 SVGAGI (reference sequence).

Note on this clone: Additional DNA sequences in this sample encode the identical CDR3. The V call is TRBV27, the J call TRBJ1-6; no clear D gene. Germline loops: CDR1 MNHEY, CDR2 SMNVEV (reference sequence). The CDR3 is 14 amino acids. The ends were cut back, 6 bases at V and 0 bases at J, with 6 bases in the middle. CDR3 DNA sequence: TGTGCCAGCAGCCTCAGCTCCTATAATTCACCCCTCCACTTT. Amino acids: CASSLSSYNSPLHF.